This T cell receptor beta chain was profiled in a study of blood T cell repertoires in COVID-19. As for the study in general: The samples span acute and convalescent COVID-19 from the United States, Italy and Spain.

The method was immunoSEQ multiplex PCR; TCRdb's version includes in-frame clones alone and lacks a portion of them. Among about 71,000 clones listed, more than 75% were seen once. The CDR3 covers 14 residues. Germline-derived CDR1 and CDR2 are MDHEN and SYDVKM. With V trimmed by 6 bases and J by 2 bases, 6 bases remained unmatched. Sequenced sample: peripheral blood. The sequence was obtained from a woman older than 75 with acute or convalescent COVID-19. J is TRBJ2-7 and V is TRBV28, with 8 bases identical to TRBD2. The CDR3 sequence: CASRPPGLAYEQYF. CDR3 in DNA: TGTGCCAGCAGGCCTCCGGGACTAGCCTACGAGCAGTACTTC.